This is a list of T cell receptor beta chains from one sample in a study of cytomegalovirus exposure and HLA in healthy donors. Assay used: immunoSEQ multiplex PCR; TCRdb lists only in-frame clones, some missing. The sample carries 110,000 to 150,000 clones, 70% to 80% recorded once. Sequenced sample: PBMCs. These receptors were taken from a woman aged 55 to 70 in good health and CMV-seropositive. Each CDR3 is given with its conserved first and last residue. Each record gives: J gene, V gene, CDR3 protein.

TRBJ2-5	TRBV6-1	CASSEVLAETQYF
TRBJ2-2	TRBV5-1	CASSPAGETGELFF
TRBJ1-1	TRBV10-3	CATTSGENTEAFF
TRBJ2-7	TRBV7-2	CASSRGAGASYEQYF
TRBJ2-5	TRBV4-1	CASSQDLPGSGAQYF
TRBJ2-3	TRBV5-1	CASSLRSGNSDTQYF
TRBJ2-7	TRBV6-1	CASSELSGPARGYEQYF
TRBJ1-1	TRBV10-2	CASNPGDTEAFF
TRBJ1-2	TRBV6-5	CASRFQQDSYGYTF
TRBJ2-1	TRBV6-1	CASRGSGSYEQFF
TRBJ2-1	TRBV27	CASSLSPGHEQFF
TRBJ2-3	TRBV5-8	CASSFPVAADTQYF
TRBJ2-1	TRBV5-6	CASSSPLSSYNEQFF
TRBJ2-7	TRBV20-1	CSAKARYEQYF
.	TRBV30	CAWSSGTSGYEQYF
TRBJ2-2	TRBV6-5	CASSYSEGVWTGELFF
TRBJ1-1	TRBV28	CASTYRPGVSTEAFF
TRBJ1-5	TRBV18	CASSPRDTRVGSNQPQHF
TRBJ1-2	TRBV7-9	CASSRDSLYGYTF
TRBJ2-7	TRBV7-3	CASSLEAGAVHEQYF
TRBJ1-4	TRBV6-5	CATRRGLGEKLFF
TRBJ1-5	TRBV6-5	CASKRDRGPQPQHF
TRBJ2-7	TRBV5-1	CASSLPQDEQYF
TRBJ1-2	TRBV5-4	CASSRDSDGYTF
TRBJ1-1	TRBV19	CASSPMRAETEAFF
TRBJ1-2	TRBV25-1	CASSEGQGSNYGYTF
TRBJ2-1	TRBV5-4	CASSYGGSGKGEQFF
TRBJ2-5	TRBV5-6	CASSYYRGPGETQYF
TRBJ1-1	TRBV19	CASSPLTGQGSPEAFF
TRBJ2-7	TRBV5-1	CASSLDQGTYEQYF
TRBJ2-5	TRBV30	CAWSVPGLAGVRRETQYF
TRBJ2-3	TRBV14	CASSPLTAGGRDTQYF
TRBJ1-1	TRBV28	CASSLGRVPNTEAFF
TRBJ2-5	TRBV5-8	CASSSGLAGVVETQYF
TRBJ1-2	TRBV2	CASSEAGHAYGYTF
TRBJ1-1	TRBV18	CASSPQQLGQAQGTEAFF
TRBJ2-1	TRBV5-1	CASSLASRASGSNEQFF
TRBJ1-5	TRBV28	CASSLYKGTGHYLSPQHF
TRBJ2-7	TRBV9	CASSLNGNSYEQYF
TRBJ1-2	TRBV6-5	CASRGQVNCGYTF
TRBJ1-2	TRBV19	CASSPQGSDGYTF
TRBJ2-1	TRBV4-2	CASRFGDSIYNEQFF
TRBJ1-2	TRBV11-2	CASSSQGARGYTF
TRBJ1-1	TRBV7-2	CASSPGLGHTEAFF
TRBJ1-1	TRBV11-2	CASSQLGGALPSFF
TRBJ1-2	TRBV9	CASSLPGPRYTF
TRBJ2-1	TRBV28	CASSLPTSGSSEQFF
TRBJ1-1	TRBV5-1	CASSLGQGFMNTEAFF
TRBJ1-1	TRBV5-4	CASRPTRTGFRTEAFF
TRBJ1-1	TRBV6-1	CASSLLDLNTEAFF
TRBJ2-2	TRBV28	CATKAFTDTGELFF
TRBJ1-1	TRBV28	CASTNPQDTEAFF
TRBJ2-1	TRBV27	CASSSGLTRNEQFF
TRBJ2-7	TRBV5-1	CASSLEGQGSYEQYF